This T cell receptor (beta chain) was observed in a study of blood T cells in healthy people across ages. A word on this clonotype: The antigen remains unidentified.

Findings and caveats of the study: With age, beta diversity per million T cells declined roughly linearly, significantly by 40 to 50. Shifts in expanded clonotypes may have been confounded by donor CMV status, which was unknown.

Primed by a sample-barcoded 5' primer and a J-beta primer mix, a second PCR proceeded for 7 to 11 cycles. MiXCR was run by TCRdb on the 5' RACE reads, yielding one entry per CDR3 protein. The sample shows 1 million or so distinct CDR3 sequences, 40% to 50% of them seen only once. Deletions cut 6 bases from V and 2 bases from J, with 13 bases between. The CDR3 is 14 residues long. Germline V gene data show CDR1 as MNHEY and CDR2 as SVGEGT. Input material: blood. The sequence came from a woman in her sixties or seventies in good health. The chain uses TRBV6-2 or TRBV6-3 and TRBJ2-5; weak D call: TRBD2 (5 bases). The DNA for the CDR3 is TGTGCCAGCAGGATGACTATCGTTCAAGAGACCCAGTACTTC. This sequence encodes CASRMTIVQETQYF.